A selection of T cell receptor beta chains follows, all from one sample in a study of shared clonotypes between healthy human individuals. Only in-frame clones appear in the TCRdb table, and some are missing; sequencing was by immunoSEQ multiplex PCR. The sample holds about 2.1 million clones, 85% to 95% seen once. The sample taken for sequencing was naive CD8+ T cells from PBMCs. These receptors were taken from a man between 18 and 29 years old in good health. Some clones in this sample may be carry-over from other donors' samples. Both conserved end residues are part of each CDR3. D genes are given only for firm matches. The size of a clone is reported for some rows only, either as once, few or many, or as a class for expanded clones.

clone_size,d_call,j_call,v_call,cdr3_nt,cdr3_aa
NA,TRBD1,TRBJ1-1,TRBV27,TGTGCCAGCAGAACAGGGGTGAACACTGAAGCTTTCTTT,CASRTGVNTEAFF
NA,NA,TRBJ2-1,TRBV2,TGTGCCAGCAGCTATGTTATTCCGGAGCAGTTCTTC,CASSYVIPEQFF
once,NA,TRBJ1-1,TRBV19,TGTGCCAGCCGACTAGGTGACACTGAAGCTTTCTTT,CASRLGDTEAFF
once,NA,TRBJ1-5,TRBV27,TGTGCCAGCAGCCCAGACAGAGATCAGCCCCAGCATTTT,CASSPDRDQPQHF
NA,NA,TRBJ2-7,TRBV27,TGTGCCAGCAGTCCTAGGGGTAGTAAGGCCTACGAGCAGTACTTC,CASSPRGSKAYEQYF
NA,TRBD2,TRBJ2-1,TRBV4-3,TGCGCCAGCAGCCACCGGGCGGGAGCCAACAATGAGCAGTTCTTC,CASSHRAGANNEQFF
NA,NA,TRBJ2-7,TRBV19,TGTGCCAGTAGCCCTCGTCTAACCTACGAGCAGTACTTC,CASSPRLTYEQYF
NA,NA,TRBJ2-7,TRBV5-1,TGCGCCAGCAAGAATACAAAGCGCCCGAACGAGCAGTACTTC,CASKNTKRPNEQYF
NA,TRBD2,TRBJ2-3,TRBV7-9,TGTGCCAGCAGCCCCCTCTCACTAGCGGGAGTCTTGGGAGATACGCAGTATTTT,CASSPLSLAGVLGDTQYF
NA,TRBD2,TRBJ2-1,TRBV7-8,TGTGCCAGCAGCTTAAGCGGGATCTACAATGAGCAGTTCTTC,CASSLSGIYNEQFF
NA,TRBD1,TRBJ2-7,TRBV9,TGTGCCAGCAGCTCAGCCAGGACAGGGTACGAGCAGTACTTC,CASSSARTGYEQYF
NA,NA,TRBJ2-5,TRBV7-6,TGTGCCAGCAGCTTAAGGCTAGCAGGCCAAGAGACCCAGTACTTC,CASSLRLAGQETQYF
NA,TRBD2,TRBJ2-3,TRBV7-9,TGTGCCAGCAGCCCTAGACTAGCGGGAGGGCCGGATACGCAGTATTTT,CASSPRLAGGPDTQYF
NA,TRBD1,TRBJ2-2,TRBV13,TGTGCCAGCAGCTCTGACAGGGAGAACACCGGGGAGCTGTTTTTT,CASSSDRENTGELFF
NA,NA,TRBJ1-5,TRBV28,TGTGCCAGCAGTTTAATTATTTATAGCAATCAGCCCCAGCATTTT,CASSLIIYSNQPQHF
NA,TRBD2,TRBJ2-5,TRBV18,TGTGCCAGCTCACCAATAAAACAGGGCAGCGTACTAGCGGGAGCCCAAGAGACCCAGTACTTC,CASSPIKQGSVLAGAQETQYF
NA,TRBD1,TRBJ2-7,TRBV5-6,TGTGCCAGCAGGACAGGGGCGATCTACGAGCAGTACTTC,CASRTGAIYEQYF
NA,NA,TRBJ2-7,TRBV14,TGTGCCAGCAGCCACATTTCCGGCAGTTTATACGAGCAGTACTTC,CASSHISGSLYEQYF
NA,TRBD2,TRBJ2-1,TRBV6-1,TGTGCCAGCAGTGAATTAGGCGGGAGCTCCTACAATGAGCAGTTCTTC,CASSELGGSSYNEQFF
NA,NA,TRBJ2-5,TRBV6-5,TGTGCCAGCAGTTACACCCGACAGGGAGGGGTAGAGACCCAGTACTTC,CASSYTRQGGVETQYF
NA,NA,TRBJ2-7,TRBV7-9,TGTGCCAGCAGCTTAAAAGAAGCCTACGAGCAGTACTTC,CASSLKEAYEQYF
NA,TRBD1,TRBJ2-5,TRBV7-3,TGTGCCAGCAGCAAGTTCGGGGGTGGACAGGGTCAAGAGACCCAGTACTTC,CASSKFGGGQGQETQYF
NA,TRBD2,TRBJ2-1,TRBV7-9,TGTGCCAGCAGCTCACAGAGCGGGAGGGTATACAATGAGCAGTTCTTC,CASSSQSGRVYNEQFF
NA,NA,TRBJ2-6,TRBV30,TGTGCCTGGAGTGCGGGAACTGGGGCCAACGTCCTGACTTTC,CAWSAGTGANVLTF
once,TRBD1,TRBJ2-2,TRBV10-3,TGTGCCAGCATGACAGGGAAGTCCGGGGAGCTGTTTTTT,CASMTGKSGELFF
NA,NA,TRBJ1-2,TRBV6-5,TGTGCCAGCAGTTCCGACAGAAATGGCTACACCTTC,CASSSDRNGYTF
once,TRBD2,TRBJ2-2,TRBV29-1,TGCAGCGCGCTTCGGGGGGACACCGGGGAGCTGTTTTTT,CSALRGDTGELFF
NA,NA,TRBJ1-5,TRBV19,TGTGCCAGTCACAGGTCGGGGAATCAGCCCCAGCATTTT,CASHRSGNQPQHF
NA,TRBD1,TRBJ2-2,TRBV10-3,TGTGCCATCAGTATACAGGGGGCCGCCGGGGAGCTGTTTTTT,CAISIQGAAGELFF
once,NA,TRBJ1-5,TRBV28,TGTGCCAGCAGTTTATGGGGGGTTAGCAATCAGCCCCAGCATTTT,CASSLWGVSNQPQHF
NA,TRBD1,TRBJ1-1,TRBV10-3,TGTGCCATCAGTGGAGCAGGGGGCGACACTGAAGCTTTCTTT,CAISGAGGDTEAFF
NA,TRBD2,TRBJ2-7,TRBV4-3,TGCGCCAGCAGCCAAGAGGGGACTAGCGGGGGTTACTCCTACGAGCAGTACTTC,CASSQEGTSGGYSYEQYF
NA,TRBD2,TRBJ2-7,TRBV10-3,TGTGCCATCACCGCGGGACTAGCGAATTACGAGCAGTACTTC,CAITAGLANYEQYF
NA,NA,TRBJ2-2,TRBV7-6,TGTGCCAGCAGCTCTCTAGCGGGACAGGTTGCCGGGGAGCTGTTTTTT,CASSSLAGQVAGELFF
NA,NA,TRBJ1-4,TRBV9,TGTGCCAGCAGCGCCGAGGGAGAGGGAACTAATGAAAAACTGTTTTTT,CASSAEGEGTNEKLFF
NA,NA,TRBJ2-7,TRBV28,TGTGCCAGCAGCCAGTTCGGAGGGGATACCTACGAGCAGTACTTC,CASSQFGGDTYEQYF
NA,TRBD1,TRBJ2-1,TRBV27,TGTGCCAGCAGTGTCAGGGGGAATGAGCAGTTCTTC,CASSVRGNEQFF
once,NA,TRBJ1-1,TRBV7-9,TGTGCCAGCATCGCGGGGGGGAGGACTGAAGCTTTCTTT,CASIAGGRTEAFF
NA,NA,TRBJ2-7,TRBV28,TGTGCCAGCAGCAGAGGGGCCTACGAGCAGTACTTC,CASSRGAYEQYF
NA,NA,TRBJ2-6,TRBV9,TGTGCCAGCAACCGTGGCGGAGGAAGCTCTGGGGCCAACGTCCTGACTTTC,CASNRGGGSSGANVLTF
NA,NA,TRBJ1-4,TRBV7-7,TGTGCCAGCAGCCAAAGAGGGGCCCAAGCAACTAATGAAAAACTGTTTTTT,CASSQRGAQATNEKLFF
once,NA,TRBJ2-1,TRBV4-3,TGCGCCAGCAGCCAAGAAATAGCGAGCGATTCCTCCTACAATGAGCAGTTCTTC,CASSQEIASDSSYNEQFF
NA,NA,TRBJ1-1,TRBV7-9,TGTGCCAGCAGCTTAGGCCGTCGGGGTAATATCGGGGCTTTCTTT,CASSLGRRGNIGAFF
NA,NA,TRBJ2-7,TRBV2,TGTGCCAGCAGTTTCCTGGGAAAGTACGAGCAGTACTTC,CASSFLGKYEQYF
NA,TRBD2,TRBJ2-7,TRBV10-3,TGTGCCATCAGTGGGGCGGGAGTCCAATACGAGCAGTACTTC,CAISGAGVQYEQYF
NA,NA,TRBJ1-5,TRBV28,TGTGCCAGCACGGAGCCCCAGCATTTT,CASTEPQHF
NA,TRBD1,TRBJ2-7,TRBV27,TGTGCCAGCAGGATAAGGACAGGGGGCTTTTACGAGCAGTACTTC,CASRIRTGGFYEQYF
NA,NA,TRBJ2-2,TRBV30,TGTGCCTGGAGTGGTCTCCGGGACCAGAACACCGGGGAGCTGTTTTTT,CAWSGLRDQNTGELFF
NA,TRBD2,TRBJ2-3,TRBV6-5,TGTGCCAGCAGCGGACTAGCGGGAGATCTAGATACGCAGTATTTT,CASSGLAGDLDTQYF
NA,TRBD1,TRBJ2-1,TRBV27,TGTGCCAGCAGTTTATCACCCGGGACAGGGGCCTACAATGAGCAGTTCTTC,CASSLSPGTGAYNEQFF